A single sample gave rise to the 30 T cell receptor beta chains below, sequenced in a study of T cells in Graves' hyperthyroidism and ophthalmopathy. TCR beta CDR3 sequences were amplified from RNA transcripts. The primer set for the first-round RT-PCR of the TCR CDR3 was HTBI. TCRdb re-called the multiplex PCR reads with MiXCR, one entry per CDR3 protein. The table lists roughly 710,000 distinct CDR3 sequences, 35% of them singletons, with less than 40% in the top ten. The specimen was blood. Receptors originate from a woman in her thirties or forties with Graves' hyperthyroidism.

This clonotype was counted at least ten times. The V and J genes are TRBV19 and TRBJ1-6; D gene ambiguous. V lost 7 bases and J 7 bases, leaving 5 bases between the germline ends. This CDR3 has 11 residues. Germline loops: CDR1 LNHDA, CDR2 SQIVND (reference sequence). This CDR3 reads CASMANSPLHF. CDR3 DNA: TGTGCCAGTATGGCCAATTCACCCCTCCACTTT.

The chain combines TRBV7-2 with TRBJ2-2; D is uncertain. The germline V and J ends were trimmed by 7 bases and 0 bases, with 9 bases remaining between them. Germline CDR1 SGHTA, CDR2 FQGNSA. The CDR3 runs 14 residues. The CDR3 bases are TGTGCCAGCACATCCGGACCGAACACCGGGGAGCTGTTTTTT. It is translated as CASTSGPNTGELFF.

The chain carries TRBV6-2 or TRBV6-3 and TRBJ1-2; D is unresolved. The germline V and J ends were trimmed by 1 base and 4 bases, with 10 bases remaining between them. Germline V lookup: CDR1 MNHEY, CDR2 SVGEGT. The CDR3 is made up of 14 amino acids. The CDR3 sequence: CASSYYEGFYGYTF. CDR3 nucleotides: TGTGCCAGCAGTTACTACGAAGGTTTCTATGGCTACACCTTC.

The chain is built from TRBV4-1 and TRBJ1-6, with TRBD1 as a possible D gene (5 bases). Trimming took off 1 base at V and 6 bases at J, with 19 bases between the two ends. This CDR3 has 18 residues. The germline V gene encodes CDR1 MGHRA and CDR2 YSYEKL. The CDR3 loop reads CASSQVARVRGFNSPLHF. The CDR3 DNA follows: TGCGCCAGCAGCCAAGTCGCCAGGGTTAGGGGTTTTAATTCACCCCTCCACTTT.

Only a few counts were recorded for this clonotype. J is TRBJ2-5 and V is TRBV7-2; TRBD2 aligns across 9 bases. V shed 8 bases, J shed 1 base, and the junction held 8 bases outside the gene matches. CDR3 length: 15 residues. Germline CDR1 and CDR2: SGHTA and FQGNSA. Written as DNA, the CDR3 is TGTGCCAGCTCAATAAGCGGGGGGCCCCAAGAGACCCAGTACTTC. Translating gives CASSISGGPQETQYF.

Ten or more counts support this clonotype. The chain couples TRBV7-9 to TRBJ1-1, with D possibly being TRBD1 (5 bases). CDR1 and CDR2 from the germline V gene are SEHNR and FQNEAQ (reference sequence). Trimming took off 5 bases at V and 4 bases at J, with 17 bases between the two ends. The CDR3 extends over 15 amino acids. CDR3 bases: TGTGCCAGCAGCGCTAGTGGGGCAGGGAGCACTGAAGCTTTCTTT. The encoded protein is CASSASGAGSTEAFF.

V and J are TRBV7-2 and TRBJ2-2; D gene unclear. Trimming left V 6 bases short and J 9 bases short, with 11 bases between. The CDR3 is 12 amino acids. Germline V gene data show CDR1 as SGHTA and CDR2 as FQGNSA. The CDR3 here is CASSPESRELFF. The CDR3 nucleotides are TGTGCCAGCAGTCCAGAAAGCCGGGAGCTGTTTTTT. Supplemented by reference TRBV7-2 and TRBJ2-2, the full variable domain reads GAGVSQSPSNKVTEKGKDVELRCDPISGHTALYWYRQSLGQGLEFLIYFQGNSAPDKSGLPSDRFSAERTGGSVSTLTIQRTQQEDSAVYLCASSPESRELFFGEGSRLTVL.

This clonotype was observed a handful of times. The CDR3, as DNA: TGCAGTGCTAGCTCGGGCGCGGGGAGGCGGTGGGAGACCCAGTACTTC. Translated, it gives CSASSGAGRRWETQYF. The chain joins TRBV20-1 to TRBJ2-5; TRBD2 is a possible D gene (6 bases). The CDR3 covers 16 residues. The ends were cut back, 3 bases at V and 5 bases at J, with 22 bases in the middle. The germline gives CDR1 DFQATT, CDR2 SNEGSKA (reference sequence).

This clonotype came up a few times. J is TRBJ2-7 and V is TRBV7-9; tentatively, D is TRBD1 or TRBD2 (5 bases each). This CDR3 has 14 residues. CDR1 and CDR2 from the germline V gene are SEHNR and FQNEAQ (reference sequence). Trimming removed 5 bases from V and 2 bases from J, with 13 bases in between. The DNA of the CDR3 is TGTGCCAGCAGCCGTCCGGGACGGACCTACGAGCAGTACTTC. Translated: CASSRPGRTYEQYF.

This clonotype was detected only a few times. CDR3: CASSESSGSSESYEQYF. The CDR3 bases are TGTGCCAGCAGTGAATCTAGCGGGAGTTCGGAATCCTACGAGCAGTACTTC. V and J are TRBV6-5 and TRBJ2-7; 10 bases align to TRBD2. V lost 5 bases to trimming and J lost 1 base; unmatched junction nucleotides: 11. CDR3 size: 17 residues. The germline CDR1 and CDR2 sequences are MNHEY and SVGAGI.

The J gene is TRBJ2-7, the V gene TRBV5-4, with 7 bases identical to TRBD1. This CDR3 comprises 13 residues. Germline V lookup: CDR1 SGHNT, CDR2 YYREEE (reference sequence). J gave up 5 bases and V 5 bases, and 7 bases lay outside the gene matches. The CDR3 bases are TGTGCCAGCAGGATACAGGGGATCGACGAGCAGTACTTC. This translates into CASRIQGIDEQYF. Combining the CDR3 with reference TRBV5-4 and TRBJ2-7 gives the whole variable domain ETGVTQSPTHLIKTRGQQVTLRCSSQSGHNTVSWYQQALGQGPQFIFQYYREEENGRGNFPPRFSGLQFPNYSSELNVNALELDDSALYLCASRIQGIDEQYFGPGTRLTVT.

The chain has TRBV10-3 and TRBJ2-3; 9 bases match TRBD1. Unmatched junction bases numbered 8, after V lost 10 bases and J lost 3 bases. CDR1 and CDR2 from the germline V gene are ENHRY and SYGVKD. The CDR3 extends over 14 amino acids. In nucleotides, the CDR3 is TGTGCCACCCAGCCGGGACAGGGAACAGATACGCAGTATTTT. It codes for CATQPGQGTDTQYF.

This clonotype appeared many times. The rearrangement uses TRBV6-6 and TRBJ2-5, with TRBD1 matching 9 bases. The CDR3 totals 14 residues. Germline loops: CDR1 MNHNY, CDR2 SVGAGI (reference sequence). V gave up 2 bases and J gave up 9 bases; unmatched junction bases: 7. Here the CDR3 reads CASSYGTGSLAQYF. The CDR3 DNA reads as TGTGCCAGCAGTTACGGGACAGGGAGTTTGGCCCAGTACTTC.

There are many counts of this clonotype. This sequence joins TRBV20-1 and TRBJ2-7; TRBD2 matches at 7 bases. The ends lost 5 bases at V and 4 bases at J; junction bases unmatched: 2. Germline V gives CDR1 DFQATT, CDR2 SNEGSKA (reference sequence). This CDR3 has 11 amino acids. In nucleotides, the CDR3 is TGCAGTGCTGGCGGGGGATACGAGCAGTACTTC. This sequence encodes CSAGGGYEQYF.

The V and J genes are TRBV12-5 and TRBJ2-6; TRBD2 might be the D (5 bases). The CDR3 runs to 21 residues. Germline V gene lookup returns CDR1 LGHNT and CDR2 FRNRAP. V lost 3 bases and J 2 bases, leaving 26 bases between the germline ends. The CDR3 sequence: CASGFLLGKNGVMAGANVLTF. Written as DNA, the CDR3 is TGTGCTAGTGGTTTCCTCCTAGGAAAAAACGGGGTCATGGCTGGGGCCAACGTCCTGACTTTC.

The genes are TRBV7-2 and TRBJ2-3; a possible D gene is TRBD1 (5 bases). V was clipped by 5 bases and J by 1 base, with 13 bases between them. CDR3 length: 15 amino acids. CDR1 SGHTA and CDR2 FQGNSA come from the germline V gene. The CDR3 sequence is CASSPGNVGTDTQYF. The DNA for the CDR3 is TGTGCCAGCAGCCCAGGGAATGTGGGCACAGATACGCAGTATTTT.

The CDR3 nucleotides are TGTGCCATCAGCCGTGGTTACGGGGCTGATTCACCCCTCCACTTT. Its protein is CAISRGYGADSPLHF. The V gene is TRBV10-3, the J gene TRBJ1-6; tentative D call: TRBD1 (5 bases). The CDR3 contains 15 residues. The V end was cut by 6 bases, the J end by 8 bases, with 17 bases between. CDR1 ENHRY and CDR2 SYGVKD come from the germline V gene.

The J gene is TRBJ2-7, the V gene TRBV2; 8 bases are shared with TRBD1. V lost 7 bases, J lost 6 bases, and 11 bases stayed unmatched. The CDR3 extends over 14 amino acids. Looked up from germline, CDR1 is SNHLY and CDR2 is FYNNEI. CDR3 sequence: CASMATGALREQYF. CDR3 DNA sequence: TGTGCCAGCATGGCGACAGGGGCTTTACGCGAGCAGTACTTC.

This CDR3 is CSQGTGNTEAFF. In nucleotides, the CDR3 is TGCAGCCAAGGGACAGGGAACACTGAAGCTTTCTTT. The genes are TRBV29-1 and TRBJ1-1, with TRBD1 matching 8 bases. The germline V gene encodes CDR1 SQVTM and CDR2 ANQGSEA. This CDR3 contains 12 residues. V trimming: 8 bases; J trimming: 1 base; junction bases outside the gene matches: 3. Filled out from reference TRBV29-1 and TRBJ1-1, the complete variable domain reads SAVISQKPSRDICQRGTSLTIQCQVDSQVTMMFWYRQQPGQSLTLIATANQGSEATYESGFVIDKFPISRPNLTFSTLTVSNMSPEDSSIYLCSQGTGNTEAFFGQGTRLTVV.

Concerning this clonotype itself: Without the conserved terminal phenylalanine or tryptophan, this CDR3 likely stems from a read error. The V and J genes are TRBV29-1 and TRBJ2-7, with 11 bases matching TRBD1. The ends lost 1 base at V and 1 base at J; junction bases unmatched: 3. Germline V gene data show CDR1 as SQVTM and CDR2 as ANQGSEA. The CDR3 is 15 residues long. The CDR3 bases are TGCAGCGTTGAAGGGCGGGACAGGGGGTCCTACGAGCAGTACCTC. Amino acid sequence: CSVEGRDRGSYEQYL.

This clonotype appeared once. V gene TRBV7-9 combines with J gene TRBJ2-3, with 9 bases aligning to TRBD2. This CDR3 contains 15 residues. From germline, CDR1 is SEHNR and CDR2 FQNEAQ (reference sequence). The junction had 8 bases not matched to a gene; V was cut back by 5 bases and J by 5 bases. The CDR3 DNA reads as TGTGCCAGCAGCCTCGCGGGGGGGGCACGAGATACGCAGTATTTT. It codes for CASSLAGGARDTQYF.

This clonotype was seen many times. The rearrangement uses TRBV14 and TRBJ1-6; D not certain. Germline-derived CDR1 and CDR2 are SGHDN and FVKESK. V gave up 2 bases and J gave up 10 bases, with 9 bases separating them. This CDR3 has 13 amino acids. Here the CDR3 reads CASSQPNYSPLHF. Here the CDR3 DNA reads TGTGCCAGCAGCCAACCAAATTACTCACCCCTCCACTTT.

This clonotype occurred many times. The chain couples TRBV19 to TRBJ1-4; D not resolved. There are 17 residues in the CDR3. Germline CDR1 is LNHDA and CDR2 is SQIVND (reference sequence). The V end lost 4 bases, the J end lost 7 bases, and 22 bases lay between the germline ends. CDR3: CASSRAEQTRIFEKLFF. The CDR3, as DNA: TGTGCCAGTAGTAGGGCCGAACAGACTCGAATATTTGAAAAACTGTTTTTT.

This chain uses TRBV24-1 with TRBJ2-2; 8 bases match TRBD1. Trimming at V came to 2 bases and at J to 5 bases, leaving 6 bases not matched to a gene. Germline lookup yields CDR1 KGHDR and CDR2 SFDVKD. The CDR3 totals 16 residues. The CDR3 DNA sequence: TGTGCCACCAGTGATTGGGGACAGGAGTTTACCGGGGAGCTGTTTTTT. It encodes CATSDWGQEFTGELFF.

A note on this clonotype: A much more abundant neighbour one base away suggests this may be a read error. Lacking the conserved final phenylalanine or tryptophan, this CDR3 likely reflects a read error. The chain carries TRBV5-1 and TRBJ1-1, with D uncertain. The length of the CDR3 is 14 residues. Trimming stripped 4 bases from V and 3 bases from J, with 13 bases between. Germline V gene sequence: CDR1 SGHRS, CDR2 YFSETQ. The CDR3: CASSTRTVDTEAFL. CDR3 bases: TGCGCCAGCAGCACCCGGACGGTTGACACTGAAGCTTTCTTG.

J is TRBJ2-7 and V is TRBV7-3; 12 bases map to TRBD2. Trimming cost V 5 bases and J 7 bases; bases outside gene matches: 9. Germline V CDR1 and CDR2: SGHTA, FQGTGA. CDR3 length equals 15 residues. In DNA, the CDR3 is TGTGCCAGCAGCGTGACTAGCGGGAGTTTCGATGAGCAGTACTTC. Protein product: CASSVTSGSFDEQYF.

The chain is built from TRBV18 and TRBJ2-2; D gene ambiguous. The germline V and J ends were trimmed by 3 bases and 4 bases, with 9 bases remaining between them. CDR1 is KGHSH, CDR2 LQKENI, per germline. The CDR3 spans 14 residues. CDR3 DNA sequence: TGTGCCAGCTCACCTGGACCGGGCACCGGGGAGCTGTTTTTT. It is translated as CASSPGPGTGELFF. The variable domain in full, with the rest retrieved from reference TRBV18 and TRBJ2-2, is NAGVMQNPRHLVRRRGQEARLRCSPMKGHSHVYWYRQLPEEGLKFMVYLQKENIIDESGMPKERFSAEFPKEGPSILRIQQVVRGDSAAYFCASSPGPGTGELFFGEGSRLTVL.

V gene TRBV29-1 combines with J gene TRBJ1-1, with D perhaps TRBD1 (6 bases). The germline V gene encodes CDR1 SQVTM and CDR2 ANQGSEA. The CDR3 consists of 13 residues. Trimming took 8 bases from V and 4 from J, leaving 17 bases between them. The CDR3 loop reads CSQQAGAGTEAFF. DNA of the CDR3: TGCAGCCAACAAGCAGGGGCTGGCACTGAAGCTTTCTTT.

This clonotype was seen many times. This sequence joins TRBV20-1 and TRBJ2-7, with a tentative D call TRBD2 (5 bases). The germline V and J ends were trimmed by 5 bases and 7 bases, with 12 bases remaining between them. The germline V gene has CDR1 DFQATT and CDR2 SNEGSKA (reference sequence). This CDR3 has 11 amino acids. The CDR3 loop is CSAPFRGEQYF. DNA for the CDR3: TGCAGTGCTCCATTCCGGGGTGAGCAGTACTTC.

This clonotype was recorded at least ten times. The chain is built from TRBV10-3 and TRBJ1-2, with D possibly being TRBD1 (6 bases). The V end was cut by 2 bases, the J end by 4 bases, with 11 bases between. CDR3 length equals 14 residues. Germline CDR1 reads ENHRY; CDR2 reads SYGVKD. CDR3 protein: CAISEGGGGYGYTF. In nucleotides, the CDR3 is TGTGCCATCAGTGAGGGGGGGGGCGGCTATGGCTACACCTTC.